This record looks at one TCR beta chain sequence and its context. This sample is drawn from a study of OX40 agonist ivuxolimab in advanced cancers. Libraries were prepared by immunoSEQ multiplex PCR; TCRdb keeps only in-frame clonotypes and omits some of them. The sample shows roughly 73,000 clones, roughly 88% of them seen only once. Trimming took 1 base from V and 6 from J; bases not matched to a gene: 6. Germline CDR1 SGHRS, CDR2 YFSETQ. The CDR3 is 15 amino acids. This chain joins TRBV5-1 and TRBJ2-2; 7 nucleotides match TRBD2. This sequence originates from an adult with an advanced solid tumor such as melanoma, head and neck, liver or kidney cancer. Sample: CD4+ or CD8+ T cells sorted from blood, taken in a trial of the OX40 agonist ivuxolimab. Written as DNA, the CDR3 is TGCGCCAGCAGCTTGTCTAGCGGAAGACCCGGGGAGCTGTTTTTT. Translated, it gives CASSLSSGRPGELFF.